This T cell receptor (beta chain) came from a study of shared clonotypes between healthy human individuals. Background on the study: The people who gave samples were two women and three men aged 18 to 49. CD4 naive and memory got three plates each, CD8 naive two, CD8 memory one. Whole-study findings and limits: Depth was large, yet rarefaction showed that sorted-subset sequencing was incomplete. Investigators expected sequencing depth to affect clonotype sharing among donors.

Naive CD8 cells, CD45RO-negative and positively selected for CCR7, excluded terminally differentiated effector memory CD45RA+ cells. On this clone itself: Antigen specificity is unknown.

The repertoire was sequenced with immunoSEQ multiplex PCR; TCRdb's copy has only in-frame clones and lacks some. The data hold 450,000 to 700,000 clones, with about 95% observed a single time. Germline values: CDR1 SEHNR, CDR2 FQNEAQ (reference sequence). The CDR3 is 13 residues long. The V and J ends lost 1 base and 6 bases respectively, with 10 bases between them. The source is a woman in her thirties in good health. Source material: naive CD8+ T cells sorted from blood. The rearrangement joins TRBV7-9 to TRBJ2-7, with D unresolved. This CDR3 reads CASSLGPVSEQYF. CDR3 in DNA: TGTGCCAGCAGCTTAGGCCCGGTGAGCGAGCAGTACTTC.